The 13 T cell receptor beta chains below were found in one sample sequenced in a study of cytomegalovirus exposure and HLA in healthy donors. TCRdb's copy holds only in-frame clones and misses some; the assay was immunoSEQ multiplex PCR. The sample holds some 100,000 clones, about 84% seen once. Sequencing was carried out using PBMCs. These receptors were collected from a man younger than 35 in good health and CMV-seronegative.

The chain joins TRBV10-3 to TRBJ1-1; tentatively, D is TRBD1 (5 bases). Trimming removed 0 bases at V and 10 bases at J, with 15 bases between. The CDR3 contains 14 residues. Looked up from germline, CDR1 is ENHRY and CDR2 is SYGVKD. Here the CDR3 DNA reads TGTGCCATCAGTGAGTCACAGGTGGGTCCAGGAGCTTTCTTT. This sequence encodes CAISESQVGPGAFF.

The chain links TRBV7-9 to TRBJ1-1, with unresolved D. Germline loops: CDR1 SEHNR, CDR2 FQNEAQ (reference sequence). V lost 5 bases and J lost 0, with 10 bases in between. The CDR3 runs 14 residues. The CDR3 DNA sequence: TGTGCCAGCAGCCCCCTGGCCATGAACACTGAAGCTTTCTTT. Protein sequence: CASSPLAMNTEAFF.

V usage is TRBV2 and J usage is TRBJ1-2, with D uncertain. The length of the CDR3 is 14 residues. The germline V gene encodes CDR1 SNHLY and CDR2 FYNNEI. Trimming removed 0 bases from V and 4 bases from J, with 9 bases in between. The CDR3 is CASSEARVVYGYTF. Here the CDR3 DNA reads TGTGCCAGCAGTGAAGCGCGGGTTGTCTATGGCTACACCTTC.

This chain joins TRBV6-1 and TRBJ1-2; no definite D call. Trimming stripped 0 bases from V and 7 bases from J, with 18 bases between. The CDR3 extends over 16 amino acids. Germline V gene data show CDR1 as MNHNS and CDR2 as SASEGT. CDR3 residues: CASSEAASGRPIGYTF. The CDR3, as DNA: TGTGCCAGCAGTGAAGCAGCCTCGGGGAGGCCTATTGGCTACACCTTC.

The CDR3 spells CASSLDGGRAGNEQFF. The CDR3 nucleotides are TGTGCCAGCAGCTTGGACGGCGGGAGGGCGGGCAATGAGCAGTTCTTC. The rearrangement joins TRBV5-4 to TRBJ2-1; 9 nucleotides agree with TRBD2. The CDR3 is 16 amino acids. V shed 0 bases and J 6 bases; nucleotides not matched to a gene: 7. The germline gives CDR1 SGHNT, CDR2 YYREEE (reference sequence).

The chain has TRBV4-2 and TRBJ1-1; no clear D. This CDR3 is 15 amino acids long. Per the germline V gene, CDR1 is LGHNA and CDR2 is YNFKEQ. V dropped 4 bases and J dropped 4 bases, with 16 bases sitting between them. The CDR3 is CASSRGSEGSTEAFF. As DNA, the CDR3 is TGTGCCAGCAGCCGCGGGTCGGAGGGAAGCACTGAAGCTTTCTTT.

The genes are TRBV29-1 and TRBJ1-1; D gene unclear. CDR3 size: 12 residues. Looked up from germline, CDR1 is SQVTM and CDR2 is ANQGSEA. V was pared by 4 bases and J by 6 bases, with 12 bases between. CDR3: CSVGGVEAEAFF. The DNA for the CDR3 is TGCAGCGTTGGCGGGGTAGAGGCTGAAGCTTTCTTT.

This clone was seen a single time. The gene calls are TRBV30 and TRBJ2-2, with 8 bases fitting TRBD2. Trimming at V came to 3 bases and at J to 5 bases, leaving 2 bases not matched to a gene. The CDR3 length is 13 residues. Germline V CDR1 and CDR2: GTSNPN, SVGIG (reference sequence). The DNA of the CDR3 is TGTGCCTGGAGACGGGGGGGGACCGGGGAGCTGTTTTTT. It codes for CAWRRGGTGELFF. The full variable domain, with the rest looked up from reference TRBV30 and TRBJ2-2, is SQTIHQWPATLVQPVGSPLSLECTVEGTSNPNLYWYRQAAGRGLQLLFYSVGIGQISSEVPQNLSASRPQDRQFILSSKKLLLSDSGFYLCAWRRGGTGELFFGEGSRLTVL.

In this sample, this clone turned up a few times. The gene calls are TRBV14 and TRBJ1-2; D may be TRBD1 (6 bases). Germline CDR1 reads SGHDN; CDR2 reads FVKESK. V was clipped by 1 base and J by 6 bases, with 15 bases between them. This CDR3 is built from 15 residues. The CDR3 sequence: CASSQVIDRSDGYTF. The CDR3 DNA reads as TGTGCCAGCAGCCAAGTAATCGACAGGTCCGATGGCTACACCTTC.

The chain is built from TRBV4-1 and TRBJ1-3; no clear D gene. With 4 bases removed from V and 4 bases from J, the gap between germline ends came to 20 bases. CDR1 is MGHRA and CDR2 is YSYEKL in the germline V gene. The CDR3 runs 17 residues. The CDR3 is CASSPPGGSFAGNTIYF. In DNA form, the CDR3 reads TGCGCCAGCAGCCCCCCAGGAGGGTCTTTCGCCGGAAACACCATATATTTT.

The gene calls are TRBV5-1 and TRBJ1-2; 7 positions match TRBD1. The CDR3 length is 13 residues. Germline V gene data show CDR1 as SGHRS and CDR2 as YFSETQ. V lost 0 bases, J lost 5 bases, and 1 base stayed unmatched. The CDR3 sequence: CASSLGTGYGYTF. DNA for the CDR3: TGCGCCAGCAGCTTGGGGACAGGTTATGGCTACACCTTC.

This sequence joins TRBV18 and TRBJ2-3; 10 bases match TRBD1. The CDR3 covers 17 residues. V lost 6 bases, J lost 2 bases, and 11 bases stayed unmatched. The germline CDR1 and CDR2 sequences are KGHSH and LQKENI. The CDR3: CASSGQGPPYPTDTQYF. DNA for the CDR3: TGTGCCAGCTCGGGACAGGGGCCACCCTACCCCACAGATACGCAGTATTTT.

The chain recombines TRBV25-1 with TRBJ2-7, with 7 bases matching TRBD1. The germline CDR1 and CDR2 sequences are MGHDK and SYGVNS. The CDR3 loop spans 15 amino acids. The J segment lost 3 bases and the V segment lost 5 bases, leaving 10 bases of the junction unmatched. The CDR3 loop is CASSPSGTADYEQYF. CDR3 sequence (DNA): TGTGCCAGCAGTCCCTCCGGGACAGCCGACTACGAGCAGTACTTC.